This T cell receptor beta chain appears in the sequencing data of a study of blood T cell repertoires in COVID-19. Turning to the study itself: PBMCs, B-cell-depleted T cells, or T cells were the source of the cDNA or gDNA that made up the material.

How the authors handled the data: Estimated nucleated cell counts came from reference gene primer amplification. TCRdb's copy holds only in-frame clones and misses some; the assay was immunoSEQ multiplex PCR. Clonal size and the V and J genes are those of that table, whereas D and trimming came from the DNA. Of roughly 72,000 clones listed, over 70% are singletons. CDR1 is MDHEN, CDR2 SYDVKM, per germline. This CDR3 spans 14 amino acids. Germline trimming cut 7 bases from V and 3 bases from J; bases unmatched to any gene: 3. The chain carries TRBV28 and TRBJ2-3, with 11 bases fitting TRBD1. The specimen sequenced was peripheral blood. This clonotype was sampled from a man between 65 and 85 years old who had recovered from COVID-19. CDR3 sequence: CASNRDRGTDTQYF. DNA for the CDR3: TGTGCCAGCAACCGGGACAGGGGGACAGATACGCAGTATTTT.